This TCR beta chain appears in the sequencing data of a study of post-analysis software for immune sequencing data. Across the study: The courses of disease that were included comprised relapsing-remitting, secondary progressive and progressive-relapsing multiple sclerosis.

This CDR3 spans 14 amino acids. Trimming removed 3 bases at V and 4 bases at J, with 12 bases between. This clonotype was seen at least ten times. Its specificity is not known. Notes on the study in general: Included in a set of a few TRBV segments more frequent in patients than controls were TRBV5-6, TRBV5-1 and TRBV20-1.

Unique molecular identifiers featured in each of the TCR beta cDNA libraries. TCRdb processed the PCR reads anew with MiXCR; each CDR3 protein has one entry. In the table there are over 150,000 distinct CDR3 sequences, about 30% of which are singletons. This TCR derives from a girl aged 10-17 years with multiple sclerosis. Sequencing used blood. The gene calls are TRBV12-3 or TRBV12-4 and TRBJ2-5; maybe TRBD1 (5 bases). The DNA of the CDR3 is TGTGCCAGCAGTTTTATGGGGCGACGAGAGACCCAGTACTTC. The encoded protein is CASSFMGRRETQYF.